This T cell receptor beta chain was found in a study of identical twins. One entry per CDR3 protein, called by TCRdb with MiXCR from the 5' RACE reads. The sample lists roughly 220,000 distinct CDR3 sequences; 5.5% to 7.5% were seen once. V dropped 5 bases and J dropped 6; count of bases not matched to a gene: 12. This CDR3 contains 17 residues. In germline, CDR1 is SGHTA, CDR2 FQGTGA. These data also formed part of another study, on T cells expressing NK-cell markers. From that second work: These same clonotypes (in a few donors) also led the CD3+CD56-NKG2C+ fraction.

Sequencing was performed on CD8+ T cells sorted from blood. The receptor comes from a young woman in good health. The chain is built from TRBV7-3 and TRBJ2-1; 11 bases line up with TRBD2. The CDR3: CASSPKLAGGARNEQFF. In nucleotides, the CDR3 is TGTGCCAGCAGCCCGAAGCTAGCGGGGGGAGCGCGCAATGAGCAGTTCTTC.